The rows below give T cell receptor beta chains drawn from one sample of a study of T cell responses to AZD1222 COVID-19 vaccine. Clones were sequenced by immunoSEQ multiplex PCR, and TCRdb holds only the in-frame ones, with some missing. The top ten clones hold roughly 21% of a sample with tens of thousands of clones, around four fifths of them seen once. The source material was peripheral blood, sampled on day 0 of AZD1222 vaccination. The origin of the receptors is an adult in good health. Both conserved end residues are part of each CDR3. Rows may omit the clone size; those that give it use once, few, many or a size class.

TRBV29-1	once	15	TRBJ2-5	CSVAPSGRRQETQYF
TRBV4-1	NA	17	TRBJ1-4	CASSQLTIGTGGEKLFF
TRBV27	NA	19	TRBJ2-6	CASSFPRQGLLSGANVLTF
TRBV19	NA	14	TRBJ1-5	CASSGRGENQPQHF
TRBV6-5	NA	15	TRBJ1-3	CASSYSASSGNTIYF
TRBV11-2	NA	20	TRBJ2-7	CASSLDLTPSRGKNSYEQYF
TRBV7-8	NA	17	TRBJ2-7	CASSLRRVLREGSEQYF
TRBV12-2	NA	16	TRBJ2-2	CASRLVASDHTGELFF
TRBV5-6	once	15	TRBJ1-3	CASSLQGGGGNTIYF
TRBV30	NA	15	TRBJ1-6	CALGRASSYNSPLHF
TRBV18	NA	15	TRBJ2-5	CASSPRTGKEETQYF
TRBV28	NA	17	TRBJ2-1	CASSPPGTSGGSNEQFF
TRBV3-1/TRBV3-2	once	16	TRBJ2-3	CASSGEGVTLTDTQYF
TRBV28	NA	15	TRBJ2-7	CASSLPGQGLHEQYF
TRBV7-2	NA	17	TRBJ2-7	CASSSPAPQMSPYEQYF
TRBV12-2	few	15	TRBJ1-3	CASPPDPTSGNTIYF
TRBV20-1	NA	14	TRBJ2-7	CSASSGNDIYEQYF